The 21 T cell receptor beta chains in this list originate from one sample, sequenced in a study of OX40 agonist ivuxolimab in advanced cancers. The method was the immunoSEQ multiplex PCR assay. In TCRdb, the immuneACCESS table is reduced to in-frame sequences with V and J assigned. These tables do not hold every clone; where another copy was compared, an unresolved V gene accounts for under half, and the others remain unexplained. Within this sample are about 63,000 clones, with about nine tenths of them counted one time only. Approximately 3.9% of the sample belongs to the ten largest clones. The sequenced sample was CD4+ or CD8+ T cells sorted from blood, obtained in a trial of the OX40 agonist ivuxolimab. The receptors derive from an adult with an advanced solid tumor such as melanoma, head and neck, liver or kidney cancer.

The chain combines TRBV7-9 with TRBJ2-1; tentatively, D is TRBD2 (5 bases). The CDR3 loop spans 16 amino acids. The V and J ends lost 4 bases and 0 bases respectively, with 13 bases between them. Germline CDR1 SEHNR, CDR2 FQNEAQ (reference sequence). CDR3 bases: TGTGCCAGCAGCTCAGTACGGGGTCCCTCCTACAATGAGCAGTTCTTC. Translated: CASSSVRGPSYNEQFF.

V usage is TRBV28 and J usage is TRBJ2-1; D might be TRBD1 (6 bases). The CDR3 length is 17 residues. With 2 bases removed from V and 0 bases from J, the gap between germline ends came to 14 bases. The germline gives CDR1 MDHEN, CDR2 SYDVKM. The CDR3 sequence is CASSLAPSDSSYNEQFF. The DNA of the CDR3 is TGTGCCAGCAGTTTAGCTCCCTCGGACAGCTCCTACAATGAGCAGTTCTTC.

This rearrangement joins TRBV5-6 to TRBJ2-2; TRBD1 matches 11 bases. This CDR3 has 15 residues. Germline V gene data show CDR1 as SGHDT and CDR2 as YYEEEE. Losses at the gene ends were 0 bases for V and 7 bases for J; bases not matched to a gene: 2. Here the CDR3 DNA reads TGTGCCAGCAGCTTGGCCGGGACAGGGGGCGGGGAGCTGTTTTTT. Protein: CASSLAGTGGGELFF.

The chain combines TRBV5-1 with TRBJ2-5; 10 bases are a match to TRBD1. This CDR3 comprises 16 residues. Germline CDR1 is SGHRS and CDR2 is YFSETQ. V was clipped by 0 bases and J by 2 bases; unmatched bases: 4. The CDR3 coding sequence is TGCGCCAGCAGCTTGGGACAGGGGGCGATACAAGAGACCCAGTACTTC. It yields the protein CASSLGQGAIQETQYF. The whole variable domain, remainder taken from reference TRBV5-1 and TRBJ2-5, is KAGVTQTPRYLIKTRGQQVTLSCSPISGHRSVSWYQQTPGQGLQFLFEYFSETQRNKGNFPGRFSGRQFSNSRSEMNVSTLELGDSALYLCASSLGQGAIQETQYFGPGTRLLVL.

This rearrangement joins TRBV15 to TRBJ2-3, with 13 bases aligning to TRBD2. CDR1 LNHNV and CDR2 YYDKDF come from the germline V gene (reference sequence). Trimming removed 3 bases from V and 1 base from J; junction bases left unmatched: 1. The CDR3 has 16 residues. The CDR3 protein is CATSSGTSGGTDTQYF. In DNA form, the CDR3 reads TGTGCCACCAGCAGCGGGACTAGCGGGGGCACAGATACGCAGTATTTT.

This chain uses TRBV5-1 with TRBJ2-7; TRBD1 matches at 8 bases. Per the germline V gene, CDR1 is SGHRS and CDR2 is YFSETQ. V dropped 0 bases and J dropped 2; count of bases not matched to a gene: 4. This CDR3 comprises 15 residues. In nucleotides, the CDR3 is TGCGCCAGCAGCTTGGCTCAGGGGGCCGCCTACGAGCAGTACGTC. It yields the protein CASSLAQGAAYEQYV.

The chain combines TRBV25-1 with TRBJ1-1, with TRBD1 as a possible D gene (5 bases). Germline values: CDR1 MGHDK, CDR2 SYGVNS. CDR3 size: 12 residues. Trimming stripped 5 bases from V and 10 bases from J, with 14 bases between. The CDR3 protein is CASSPLGAVAFF. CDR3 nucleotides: TGTGCCAGCAGTCCATTAGGGGCTGTAGCTTTCTTT.

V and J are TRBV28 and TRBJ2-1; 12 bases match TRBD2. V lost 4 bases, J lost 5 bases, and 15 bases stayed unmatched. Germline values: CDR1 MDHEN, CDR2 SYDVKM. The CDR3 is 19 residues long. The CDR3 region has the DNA TGTGCCAGCAGTTACGGGGTAGCTAGCGGGAGGGCCGTCGACAATGAGCAGTTCTTC. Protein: CASSYGVASGRAVDNEQFF.

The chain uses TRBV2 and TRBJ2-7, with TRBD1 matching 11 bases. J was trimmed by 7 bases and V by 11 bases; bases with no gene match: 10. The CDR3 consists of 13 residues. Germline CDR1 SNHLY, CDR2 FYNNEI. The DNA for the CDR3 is TGTGCCGGGGAAACCGGGACAGGGGGGGAGCAGTACTTC. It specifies CAGETGTGGEQYF. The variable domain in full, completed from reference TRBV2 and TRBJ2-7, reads EPEVTQTPSHQVTQMGQEVILRCVPISNHLYFYWYRQILGQKVEFLVSFYNNEISEKSEIFDDQFSVERPDGSNFTLKIRSTKLEDSAMYFCAGETGTGGEQYFGPGTRLTVT.

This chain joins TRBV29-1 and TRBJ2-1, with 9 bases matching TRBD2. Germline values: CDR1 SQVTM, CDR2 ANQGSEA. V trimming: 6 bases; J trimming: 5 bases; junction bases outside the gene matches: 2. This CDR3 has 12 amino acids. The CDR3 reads CSVVAGDNEQFF. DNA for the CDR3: TGCAGCGTAGTAGCGGGAGACAATGAGCAGTTCTTC.

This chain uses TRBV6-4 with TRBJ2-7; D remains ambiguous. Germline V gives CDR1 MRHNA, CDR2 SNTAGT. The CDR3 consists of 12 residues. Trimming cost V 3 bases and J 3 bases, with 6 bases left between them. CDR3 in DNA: TGTGCCAGCAGTGATCCCAGCTACGAGCAGTACTTC. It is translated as CASSDPSYEQYF.

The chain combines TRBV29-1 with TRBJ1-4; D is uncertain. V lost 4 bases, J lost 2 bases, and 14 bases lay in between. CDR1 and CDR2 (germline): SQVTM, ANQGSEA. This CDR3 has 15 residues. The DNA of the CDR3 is TGCAGCGTTGCTGAAGGAGGGTTCACTAATGAAAAACTGTTTTTT. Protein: CSVAEGGFTNEKLFF.

In DNA, the CDR3 is TGTGCCAGCAGCTTAGCCCGCCGGGACCTCCTAGGACCCTACGAGCAGTACGTC. Translating it yields CASSLARRDLLGPYEQYV. The chain employs TRBV7-9 and TRBJ2-7; the D call may be TRBD1 or TRBD2 (5 bases each). This CDR3 spans 18 amino acids. V was clipped by 0 bases and J by 2 bases, with 20 bases between them. The V gene's germline CDR1 is SEHNR and CDR2 FQNEAQ (reference sequence).

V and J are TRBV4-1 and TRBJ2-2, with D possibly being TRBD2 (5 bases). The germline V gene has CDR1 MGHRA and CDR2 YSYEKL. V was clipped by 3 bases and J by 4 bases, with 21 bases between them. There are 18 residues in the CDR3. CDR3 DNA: TGCGCCAGCAGCCATCCCCGGACGGAGGCTACCTTCACCGGGGAGCTGTTTTTT. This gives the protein CASSHPRTEATFTGELFF.

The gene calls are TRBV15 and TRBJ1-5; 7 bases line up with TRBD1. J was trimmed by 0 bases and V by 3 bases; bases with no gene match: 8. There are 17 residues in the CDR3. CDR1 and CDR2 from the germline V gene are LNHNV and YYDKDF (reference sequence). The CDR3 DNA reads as TGTGCCACCAGCAGTGACAGGGCCCCTTATAGCAATCAGCCCCAGCATTTT. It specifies CATSSDRAPYSNQPQHF. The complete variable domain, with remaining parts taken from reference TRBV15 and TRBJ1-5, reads DAMVIQNPRYQVTQFGKPVTLSCSQTLNHNVMYWYQQKSSQAPKLLFHYYDKDFNNEADTPDNFQSRRPNTSFCFLDIRSPGLGDTAMYLCATSSDRAPYSNQPQHFGDGTRLSIL.

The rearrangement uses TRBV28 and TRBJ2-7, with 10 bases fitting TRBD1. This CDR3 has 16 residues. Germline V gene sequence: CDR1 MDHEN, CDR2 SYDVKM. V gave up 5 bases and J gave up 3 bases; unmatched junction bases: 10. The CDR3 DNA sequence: TGTGCCAGCAGTCCCTCCGACAGGGGGCGAGGCTACGAGCAGTACTTC. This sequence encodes CASSPSDRGRGYEQYF.

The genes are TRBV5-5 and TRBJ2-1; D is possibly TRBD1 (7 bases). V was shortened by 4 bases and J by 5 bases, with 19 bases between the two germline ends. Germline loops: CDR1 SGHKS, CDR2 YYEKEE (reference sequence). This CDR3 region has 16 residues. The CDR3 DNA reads TGTGCCAGCAGCCCGTACCAGCGGAGGGGGCACAATGAGCAGTTCTTC. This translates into CASSPYQRRGHNEQFF. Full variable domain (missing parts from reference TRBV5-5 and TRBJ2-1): DAGVTQSPTHLIKTRGQQVTLRCSPISGHKSVSWYQQVLGQGPQFIFQYYEKEERGRGNFPDRFSARQFPNYSSELNVNALLLGDSALYLCASSPYQRRGHNEQFFGPGTRLTVL.

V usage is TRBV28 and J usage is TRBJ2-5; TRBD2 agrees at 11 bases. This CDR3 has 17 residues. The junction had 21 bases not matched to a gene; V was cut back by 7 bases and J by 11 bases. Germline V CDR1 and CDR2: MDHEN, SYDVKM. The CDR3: CASTPGLAGGQEAKQYF. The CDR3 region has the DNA TGTGCCAGCACTCCCGGGCTAGCGGGAGGCCAGGAAGCAAAGCAGTACTTC. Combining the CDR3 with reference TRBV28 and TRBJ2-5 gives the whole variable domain DVKVTQSSRYLVKRTGEKVFLECVQDMDHENMFWYRQDPGLGLRLIYFSYDVKMKEKGDIPEGYSVSREKKERFSLILESASTNQTSMYLCASTPGLAGGQEAKQYFGPGTRLLVL.

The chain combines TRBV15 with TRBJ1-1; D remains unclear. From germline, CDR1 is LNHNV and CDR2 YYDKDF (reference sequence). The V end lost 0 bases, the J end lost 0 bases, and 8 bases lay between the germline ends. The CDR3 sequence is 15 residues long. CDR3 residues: CATSRDLMMNTEAFF. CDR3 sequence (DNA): TGTGCCACCAGCAGAGATCTAATGATGAACACTGAAGCTTTCTTT.

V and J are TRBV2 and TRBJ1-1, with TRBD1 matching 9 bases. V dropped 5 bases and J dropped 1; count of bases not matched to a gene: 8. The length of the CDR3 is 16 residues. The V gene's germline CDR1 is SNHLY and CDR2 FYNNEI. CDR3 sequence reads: CASSFFRDRENTEAFF. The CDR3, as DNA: TGTGCCAGCAGTTTCTTCCGGGACAGGGAGAACACTGAAGCTTTCTTT.

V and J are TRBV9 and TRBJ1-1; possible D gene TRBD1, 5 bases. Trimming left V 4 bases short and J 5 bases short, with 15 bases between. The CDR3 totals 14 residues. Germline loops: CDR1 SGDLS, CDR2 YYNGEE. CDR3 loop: CASSPGGLVTEAFF. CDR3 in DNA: TGTGCCAGCAGCCCCGGGGGTTTGGTGACTGAAGCTTTCTTT. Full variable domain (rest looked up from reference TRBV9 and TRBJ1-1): DSGVTQTPKHLITATGQRVTLRCSPRSGDLSVYWYQQSLDQGLQFLIQYYNGEERAKGNILERFSAQQFPDLHSELNLSSLELGDSALYFCASSPGGLVTEAFFGQGTRLTVV.